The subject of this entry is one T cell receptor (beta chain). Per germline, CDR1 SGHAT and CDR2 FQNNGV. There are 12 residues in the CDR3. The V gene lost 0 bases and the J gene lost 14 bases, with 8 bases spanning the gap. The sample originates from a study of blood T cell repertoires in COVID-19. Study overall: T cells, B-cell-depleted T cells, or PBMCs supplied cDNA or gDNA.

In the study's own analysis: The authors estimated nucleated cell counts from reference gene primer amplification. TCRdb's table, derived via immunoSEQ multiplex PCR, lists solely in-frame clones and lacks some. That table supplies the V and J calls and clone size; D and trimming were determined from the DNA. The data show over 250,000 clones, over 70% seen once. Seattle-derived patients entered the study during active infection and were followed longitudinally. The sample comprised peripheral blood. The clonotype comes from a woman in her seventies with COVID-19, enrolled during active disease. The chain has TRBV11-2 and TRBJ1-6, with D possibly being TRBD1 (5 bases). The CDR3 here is CASSLDQGALHF. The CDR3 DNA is TGTGCCAGCAGCTTAGATCAGGGCGCCCTCCACTTT.